This TCR beta chain was obtained from a study of vaccination and CD4 T cells after COVID-19. Looking at the study overall: Samples were taken after vaccination, a median of around 76 days after dose two, with a range of 14 to 241. Findings and caveats of the study: Within convalescent individuals, 304 out of 307 vaccine-specific clones proved to be spike mono-reactive.

V dropped 4 bases and J dropped 4 bases, with 16 bases sitting between them. The CDR3 covers 15 residues. Per the germline V gene, CDR1 is LGHNT and CDR2 is FRNRAP. The treatment was: approximately 11-day PBMC culture with coronavirus spike peptide pools or control peptides (ViraFEST assay). There were positive PCR dates ranging from March to December 2020, all predating US Alpha, Beta and Delta variants. This clonotype is medium-sized within its sample. Its specificity is unknown. With the Oncomine TCR Beta short-read assay, DNA from cultured CD4+ T cells was sequenced. TCRdb reprocessed the PCR reads via MiXCR and lists one record per CDR3 protein. The sample carries roughly 4,500 distinct CDR3 sequences, around 19% recorded once.

This clonotype was sampled from a human donor who had recovered from COVID-19. The sequenced material came from CD4+ T cells from blood, cultured in vitro. This chain links TRBV12-5 with TRBJ1-1; no definite D call. The chain's CDR3 is CASGSGRGTGTEAFF. The CDR3 DNA reads TGTGCTAGTGGTTCTGGTCGGGGAACGGGCACTGAAGCTTTCTTT.